A single sample is the source of the 16 T cell receptor beta chains below, sequenced in a study of blood T cell repertoires in COVID-19. This table comes from immunoSEQ multiplex PCR, and its TCRdb copy is limited to in-frame clones, with some not included. The data hold about 220,000 clones, with roughly 88% observed a single time. The sample consisted of PBMCs or T cells enriched from blood (not recorded which). The source of these receptors is a woman between 50 and 59 years old with acute COVID-19.

This rearrangement joins TRBV13 to TRBJ2-7, with TRBD2 identical over 14 bases. V trimming: 3 bases; J trimming: 2 bases; junction bases outside the gene matches: 12. CDR3 size: 19 residues. Germline V CDR1 and CDR2: PRHDT, FYEKMQ (reference sequence). The chain's CDR3 is CASSLGPGLAGEGTYEQYF. The CDR3 DNA reads as TGTGCCAGCAGCTTGGGCCCGGGACTAGCGGGAGAGGGGACCTACGAGCAGTACTTC. The full variable domain, rest sourced from reference TRBV13 and TRBJ2-7, is AAGVIQSPRHLIKEKRETATLKCYPIPRHDTVYWYQQGPGQDPQFLISFYEKMQSDKGSIPDRFSAQQFSDYHSELNMSSLELGDSALYFCASSLGPGLAGEGTYEQYFGPGTRLTVT.

The J gene is TRBJ2-6, the V gene TRBV27, with D unresolved. This CDR3 is built from 15 residues. Trimming took 3 bases from V and 3 from J, leaving 9 bases between them. The germline V gene encodes CDR1 MNHEY and CDR2 SMNVEV (reference sequence). CDR3 region: CASSLLWSGANVLTF. For the CDR3, the DNA is TGTGCCAGCAGTTTGTTATGGAGTGGGGCCAACGTCCTGACTTTC.

The chain uses TRBV11-3 and TRBJ1-2; 8 bases align to TRBD1. In germline, CDR1 is SGHNT, CDR2 YENEEA. Trimming at V came to 5 bases and at J to 4 bases, leaving 3 bases not matched to a gene. CDR3 length: 13 amino acids. This CDR3 reads CASSLQGGYGYTF. The DNA for the CDR3 is TGTGCCAGCAGCCTACAGGGGGGCTATGGCTACACCTTC.

The V call is TRBV21-1, the J call TRBJ2-2; TRBD2 is taken as the D call from the table, unchecked against the DNA. TRBV21-1 is termed a pseudogene. The CDR3 loop spans 18 amino acids. The CDR3 is CASSKAGDKNESTGELFF. The CDR3, as DNA: TGTGCCAGCAGCAAAGCGGGAGACAAGAACGAGAGCACCGGGGAGCTGTTTTTT.

The chain combines TRBV4-1 with TRBJ1-3; tentative D call: TRBD1 (6 bases). V was clipped by 2 bases and J by 3 bases, with 14 bases between them. This CDR3 contains 16 residues. Germline values: CDR1 MGHRA, CDR2 YSYEKL. The CDR3 DNA reads as TGCGCCAGCAGCCAACGAGCGACAGGCGGTGGAAACACCATATATTTT. As protein: CASSQRATGGGNTIYF.

This rearrangement joins TRBV29-1 to TRBJ2-6, with TRBD1 as a possible D gene (6 bases). V was trimmed by 6 bases and J by 0 bases, leaving 15 bases between them. The CDR3 has 16 amino acids. The V gene's germline CDR1 is SQVTM and CDR2 ANQGSEA. The CDR3 sequence is CSVPMSQGSGANVLTF. The CDR3, as DNA: TGCAGCGTACCCATGTCACAGGGCTCTGGGGCCAACGTCCTGACTTTC.

In its sample, this clone was seen a few times. The V and J genes are TRBV27 and TRBJ2-7; 7 nucleotides match TRBD2. V trimming: 8 bases; J trimming: 2 bases; junction bases outside the gene matches: 12. In germline, CDR1 is MNHEY, CDR2 SMNVEV (reference sequence). This CDR3 is 15 amino acids long. The CDR3 loop is CASRPTPGGTYEQYF. The CDR3 bases are TGTGCCAGCCGCCCGACCCCGGGAGGTACCTACGAGCAGTACTTC.

The chain combines TRBV27 with TRBJ2-1; 7 bases line up with TRBD2. V gave up 3 bases and J gave up 3 bases; unmatched junction bases: 5. Germline-derived CDR1 and CDR2 are MNHEY and SMNVEV (reference sequence). CDR3 size: 15 residues. The CDR3 reads CASSFSAGIYNEQFF. For the CDR3, the DNA is TGTGCCAGCAGTTTTTCAGCGGGGATCTACAATGAGCAGTTCTTC.

This clone was counted once. J is TRBJ2-7 and V is TRBV5-1; 8 bases agree with TRBD1. This CDR3 is built from 14 residues. The trim removed 0 bases at V and 5 bases at J, leaving 4 bases unmatched. Germline V gene data show CDR1 as SGHRS and CDR2 as YFSETQ. CDR3 sequence: CASSLGQGLDEQYF. The CDR3 bases are TGCGCCAGCAGCTTGGGACAGGGGCTAGACGAGCAGTACTTC.

The chain employs TRBV5-1 and TRBJ2-7; 9 positions agree with TRBD1. Germline loops: CDR1 SGHRS, CDR2 YFSETQ. V lost 5 bases, J lost 5 bases, and 8 bases stayed unmatched. CDR3 length: 14 residues. CDR3 DNA sequence: TGCGCCAGCAGAGGGGACAGGGCTGGCCACGAGCAGTACTTC. Protein sequence: CASRGDRAGHEQYF.

The CDR3 bases are TGTGCCAGCAGTTTAATGCAGGACAGGGAAGCCTACAATGAGCAGTTCTTC. Translating it yields CASSLMQDREAYNEQFF. This chain links TRBV28 with TRBJ2-1, with 8 bases lining up with TRBD1. Germline V gives CDR1 MDHEN, CDR2 SYDVKM. J gave up 2 bases and V 2 bases, and 8 bases lay outside the gene matches. The CDR3 sequence is 17 residues long.

The chain employs TRBV5-1 and TRBJ2-1; 11 bases line up with TRBD2. Germline loops: CDR1 SGHRS, CDR2 YFSETQ. There are 15 residues in the CDR3. V lost 5 bases, J lost 9 bases, and 10 bases stayed unmatched. The CDR3 region is CASSLRDSGRVEQFF. DNA for the CDR3: TGCGCCAGCAGTCTCCGTGATAGCGGGAGGGTTGAGCAGTTCTTC.

Here the CDR3 reads CASSISSGSLGEQYF. The CDR3 DNA reads as TGTGCCAGTAGTATCTCCAGCGGGAGTCTTGGCGAGCAGTACTTC. The chain recombines TRBV19 with TRBJ2-7; 8 bases are shared with TRBD2. Germline CDR1 LNHDA, CDR2 SQIVND (reference sequence). V shed 3 bases, J shed 6 bases, and the junction held 10 bases outside the gene matches. The CDR3 is made up of 15 amino acids.

DNA of the CDR3: TGTGCCACCCTCTACGAGCAGTACTTC. It translates to CATLYEQYF. The V and J genes are TRBV28 and TRBJ2-7; D unresolved. CDR3 size: 9 residues. Germline loops: CDR1 MDHEN, CDR2 SYDVKM. Trimming shortened V by 10 bases and J by 3 bases, and 4 bases separated the two germline ends. The full variable domain, its missing parts supplied by reference TRBV28 and TRBJ2-7, is DVKVTQSSRYLVKRTGEKVFLECVQDMDHENMFWYRQDPGLGLRLIYFSYDVKMKEKGDIPEGYSVSREKKERFSLILESASTNQTSMYLCATLYEQYFGPGTRLTVT.

The chain combines TRBV10-3 with TRBJ2-7; TRBD1 agrees at 8 bases. The CDR3 contains 13 residues. Trimming removed 5 bases from V and 2 bases from J; junction bases left unmatched: 2. Germline CDR1 is ENHRY and CDR2 is SYGVKD. CDR3 nucleotide sequence: TGTGCCATCAGTCTACAGGGGGCCTACGAGCAGTACTTC. The encoded protein is CAISLQGAYEQYF.

The chain recombines TRBV4-1 with TRBJ2-7; 7 nucleotides line up with TRBD1. Trimming at V came to 0 bases and at J to 1 base, leaving 3 bases not matched to a gene. There are 15 residues in the CDR3. Per the germline V gene, CDR1 is MGHRA and CDR2 is YSYEKL. Here the CDR3 reads CASSQEDRLSYEQYF. CDR3 bases: TGCGCCAGCAGCCAAGAGGACAGGCTATCCTACGAGCAGTACTTC.